These T cell receptor beta chains were read from a single sample in a study of shared clonotypes between healthy human individuals. Some clones are missing from TCRdb's copy, which holds only in-frame ones; the method was immunoSEQ multiplex PCR. This sample carries about 1.9 million clones, 85% to 95% of them seen once, and the ten largest clones take about 1.7%. Sequencing used naive CD8+ T cells from PBMCs. The receptors stem from a man between 18 and 29 years old in good health. Some clones in this sample may be carry-over from other donors' samples. Each CDR3 is given with its conserved first and last residue. A D gene is named only where the DNA matches it firmly. Size is stated for part of the rows, as once, few or many counts, or as a class when the clone is expanded.

clone size	V gene	D gene	J gene	CDR3 DNA	CDR3 protein
-	TRBV11-3	-	TRBJ1-4	TGTGCCAGCCCTAGGCATAATGAAAAACTGTTTTTT	CASPRHNEKLFF
-	TRBV9	-	TRBJ2-2	TGTGCCAGCAGCGTAAGCCTTCACAGGAAAAACACCGGGGAGCTGTTTTTT	CASSVSLHRKNTGELFF
-	TRBV28	-	TRBJ2-7	TGTGCCAGCAGTTTGAGTGGCTGGCGGTTGGAGCAGTACTTC	CASSLSGWRLEQYF
once	TRBV7-2	-	TRBJ1-2	TGTGCCAGCAGCTCCCTGGACAGCCTGCGGGGCTACACCTTC	CASSSLDSLRGYTF
once	TRBV5-6	-	TRBJ1-1	TGTGCCAGCAGCCGAGGGACCCGACAGAACCAAGCTTTCTTT	CASSRGTRQNQAFF
few	TRBV6-5	-	TRBJ2-7	TGTGCCAGCAGACCCGGGGTCCGCAACTACGAGCAGTACTTC	CASRPGVRNYEQYF
-	TRBV28	-	TRBJ2-7	TGTGCCAGCAGATTGCGGCGGAGCTCCTACGAGCAGTACTTC	CASRLRRSSYEQYF
-	TRBV19	TRBD2	TRBJ2-7	TGTGCCAGTAGTACCCGACTAGCGGGAACGTGGGAGCAGTACTTC	CASSTRLAGTWEQYF
-	TRBV5-1	-	TRBJ1-2	TGCGCCAGCAGCTTGGAGGCACCACCCTTAAACTATGGCTACACCTTC	CASSLEAPPLNYGYTF
-	TRBV2	-	TRBJ2-5	TGTGCCAGCAGTGGGACAGACCGACAAGAGACCCAGTACTTC	CASSGTDRQETQYF
-	TRBV19	-	TRBJ2-5	TGTGCCAGTAGTCCAGGGAACCAAGAGACCCAGTACTTC	CASSPGNQETQYF
-	TRBV7-2	-	TRBJ2-1	TGTGCCAGCAGATCGGGCCAAAGGTTGAATGAGCAGTTCTTC	CASRSGQRLNEQFF
-	TRBV7-8	-	TRBJ1-2	TGTGCCAGCAGCTTAGCGCCACAGAGCCTCTATGGCTACACCTTC	CASSLAPQSLYGYTF
-	TRBV6-5	-	TRBJ1-2	TGTGCCAGCAGTTACTCGACAGGAGCCTATGGCTACACCTTC	CASSYSTGAYGYTF
-	TRBV6-5	-	TRBJ1-1	TGTGCCAGCAGCCCCGAGGGCAGTACGGGTGAAGCTTTCTTT	CASSPEGSTGEAFF
-	TRBV6-5	TRBD1	TRBJ2-7	TGTGCCAGCAGTTTTCTCGGACAGGGCCCCTACGAGCAGTACTTC	CASSFLGQGPYEQYF
-	TRBV6-1	-	TRBJ1-1	TGTGCCAGCAGTCCCCTGATAGCCCTGAACACTGAAGCTTTCTTT	CASSPLIALNTEAFF
once	TRBV5-5	TRBD1	TRBJ2-7	TGTGCCAGCAGCCATTGGACAGGAACCTCCTACGAGCAGTACTTC	CASSHWTGTSYEQYF